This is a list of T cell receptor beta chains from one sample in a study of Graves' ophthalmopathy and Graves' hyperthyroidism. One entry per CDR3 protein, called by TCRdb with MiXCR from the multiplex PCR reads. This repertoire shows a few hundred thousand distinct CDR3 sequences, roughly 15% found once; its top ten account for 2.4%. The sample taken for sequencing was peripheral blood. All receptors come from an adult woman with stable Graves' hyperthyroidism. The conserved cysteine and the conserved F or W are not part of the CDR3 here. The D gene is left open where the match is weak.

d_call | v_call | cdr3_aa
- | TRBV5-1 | ASSPRNTGGYT
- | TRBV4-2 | ASSQGFGDPREQY
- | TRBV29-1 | SVGFKGGSEQY
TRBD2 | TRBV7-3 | ASRPRGGQETQY
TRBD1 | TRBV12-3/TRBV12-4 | ASSLYDRVGGYT
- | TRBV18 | ATDRDSRTGELF
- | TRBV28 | ASSPLNVGPLH
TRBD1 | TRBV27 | ASSLSGTGWNYGYT
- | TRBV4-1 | ASSPHTEIGQY
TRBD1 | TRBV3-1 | ASSPLLEGTAGYT
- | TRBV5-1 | ASSSSRTENTEAF
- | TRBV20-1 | SAQDGEETQY
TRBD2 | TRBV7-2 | ASSSTTSGRRSYNEQF
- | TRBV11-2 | ASGVGNIQY
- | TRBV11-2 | ASSLFVGNTGELF
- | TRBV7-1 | ASSSDIGTERGEGNQPQH
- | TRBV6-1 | ASSETGAHGAYAGYT
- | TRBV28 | ASSLSGYTEAF
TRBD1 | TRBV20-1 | SATGMTGSRDEQY
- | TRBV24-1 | ATSEGFTGELF
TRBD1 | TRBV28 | ASGETGTGLQETQY
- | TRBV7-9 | ASSLMSGAEAF
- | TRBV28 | ASSTGRTYEQY
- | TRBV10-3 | AIRSGTTPQETQY
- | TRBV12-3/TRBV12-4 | ASSLLVRGSSYEQY
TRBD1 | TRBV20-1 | SAPPRDRGSKTQY
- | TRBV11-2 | ASSLRVAGRRYGYT
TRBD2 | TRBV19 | ASSNLAGSGTGELF
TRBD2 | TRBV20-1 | SAETSGRAGETKY
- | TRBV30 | AWSGGAPTGELF
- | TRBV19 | ASSISDNLAKNIQY
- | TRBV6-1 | ASRSPGASGNTIY
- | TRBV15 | ATSNGAGSPLH
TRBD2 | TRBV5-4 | ASSLSTSGANSYEQY
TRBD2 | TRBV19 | ASSISGRAKNIKY
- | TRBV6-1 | ASSELWGNTGELF
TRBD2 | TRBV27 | ASSFRLAGAETQY
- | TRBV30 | AWSFVGGNFAKNIQY